The entry below gives a single T cell receptor (beta chain) sequence along with its context. What antigen it recognizes has not been identified. Qualities for individual bases were not recorded, and no much larger clone is one base off. These data belong to a study of blood T cell repertoires in COVID-19 (dated by TCRdb to the early 2020s). Context from the whole study: Samples from collaborators originated in the United States, Italy and Spain and spanned both the acute and convalescent phases of COVID-19. The material from the prospective study consisted of cDNA or gDNA derived from T cells, B-cell-depleted T cells, or PBMCs. Subjects who had been exposed to COVID-19, were actively infected with it, or had recovered from it provided the deeply sampled blood TCRbeta repertoires that made up the dataset. The repertoires were released in a freely available public database meant as a resource for research on the immune response to SARS-CoV-2. The samples were drawn from two sources: the first 160 participants of the ongoing ImmuneRACE study, and 1,000 to 1,500 subjects contributed by 6 global collaborators. Nearly every sample came with metadata listing a de-identified subject ID, COVID-19 status, age in years and sex. Where HLA class I and class II types were available, the types were taken from metadata supplied by the sample provider, not from assay-based typing.

Whole blood was collected in K2EDTA tubes by collaborating institutions according to the institutions' own protocols. For TCRbeta analysis, collaborator samples were shipped as frozen whole blood, as isolated PBMCs, or as DNA extracted from either sample type. TCRbeta CDR3 regions were amplified from genomic DNA using the immunoSEQ Assay, a bias-controlled multiplex PCR. The authors processed their data as follows. Nucleated cell counts per sample were estimated from amplification of reference gene primers within the assay. To quantify the absolute abundance of each unique TCRbeta CDR3 rearrangement, sequence reads were collapsed and filtered. For each sample, productive Simpson clonality was calculated as the square root of Simpson's diversity index over productive rearrangements. TCRdb mirrors the immuneACCESS table, restricted to in-frame sequences. Some clones are absent from its copies; in checked studies, under half trace to an unresolved V gene, and the reason for the others is unknown. V and J calls and clone size are given by that table; D and trimming were obtained from the DNA. In this sample the table shows fewer than 300,000 clones, 75% to 90% of which occur a single time. The ten largest clones add up to 2.6% of the sample.

What the authors observed across the whole study: Clinical and demographic metadata were provided uncurated, with the amount varying by source and participant.

The TCR comes from a woman in her sixties or seventies with active or convalescent COVID-19. Sequencing was done on a sample of peripheral blood.

The CDR3 is CASSLPGDYGYTF. The nucleotide sequence reads as follows: TGTGCCAGCAGTTTACCCGGGGACTATGGCTACACCTTC. Recombination joined TRBV28 with TRBJ1-2; the D gene cannot be resolved reliably. The germline V gene supplies CDR1 MDHEN and CDR2 SYDVKM. Counted from cysteine to phenylalanine, this CDR3 has 13 amino acids. The read is trimmed to its CDR3 DNA, 39 bases read in frame from base 1. V is shortened by 2 bases, J by 3 bases, and the region joining them spans 7 bases.